This record covers a single TCR beta chain. This entry belongs to a study of blood T cell repertoires in COVID-19. Those enrolled in Seattle joined during active infection and were followed longitudinally afterward. Only in-frame clones appear in the TCRdb table, and some are missing; sequencing was by immunoSEQ multiplex PCR. Of roughly 180,000 clones listed, roughly 79% are singletons. This clonotype was obtained from a woman aged 40-49 years with COVID-19, enrolled during active disease. The sample was peripheral blood.

Here the CDR3 reads CASSRTSGGRTDTQYF. CDR3 coding DNA: TGTGCCAGTAGTAGAACTAGCGGGGGGCGCACAGATACGCAGTATTTT. The V gene is TRBV19, the J gene TRBJ2-3, with 12 bases aligning to TRBD2. This CDR3 is 16 amino acids long. Trimming cost V 4 bases and J 1 base; bases outside gene matches: 3. Looked up from germline, CDR1 is LNHDA and CDR2 is SQIVND (reference sequence).